This entry lists 9 T cell receptor beta chains sequenced from one sample in a study of blood T cells in healthy people across ages. A second PCR of roughly 6 to 12 cycles used a sample-barcoded 5' primer and a J-beta primer mix. TCRdb re-derived calls from the 5' RACE reads in MiXCR, one entry per CDR3 protein. The sample carries roughly 830,000 distinct CDR3 sequences, 62% recorded once. The sample comprised blood. The source of these receptors is a man under 40 in good health.

The chain has TRBV7-8 and TRBJ2-1, with D possibly matching TRBD2 (7 bases). The length of the CDR3 is 16 residues. V lost 1 base, J lost 7 bases, and 17 bases lay in between. Germline V gene sequence: CDR1 SGHVS, CDR2 FQNEAQ. CDR3: CASSLVGTGGRNEQFF. DNA of the CDR3: TGTGCCAGCAGCTTAGTAGGAACGGGGGGCAGGAATGAGCAGTTCTTC.

The chain recombines TRBV9 with TRBJ2-1, with TRBD2 matching over 9 bases. This CDR3 spans 14 amino acids. The germline V gene has CDR1 SGDLS and CDR2 YYNGEE. V trimming: 2 bases; J trimming: 9 bases; junction bases outside the gene matches: 6. Written as DNA, the CDR3 is TGTGCCAGCAGCGTTGGGAGCGGGGGGACTGAGCAGTTCTTC. Its translation: CASSVGSGGTEQFF. The full variable domain, in which reference TRBV9 and TRBJ2-1 provide the parts outside the CDR3, is DSGVTQTPKHLITATGQRVTLRCSPRSGDLSVYWYQQSLDQGLQFLIQYYNGEERAKGNILERFSAQQFPDLHSELNLSSLELGDSALYFCASSVGSGGTEQFFGPGTRLTVL.

The rearrangement uses TRBV5-1 and TRBJ2-7; unclear D gene. V lost 0 bases to trimming and J lost 0 bases, with 13 bases between them. The CDR3 contains 16 residues. Germline V gives CDR1 SGHRS, CDR2 YFSETQ. CDR3 sequence: CASSLGHSLSSYEQYF. Written as DNA, the CDR3 is TGCGCCAGCAGCTTGGGTCACTCCCTTAGCTCCTACGAGCAGTACTTC.

The rearrangement links TRBV7-2 to TRBJ2-5; D call uncertain. Looked up from germline, CDR1 is SGHTA and CDR2 is FQGNSA. This CDR3 has 12 residues. Trimming pared 3 bases from V and 4 bases from J, leaving 6 bases between. CDR3 DNA sequence: TGTGCCAGCAGCTTCTTTTCAGAGACCCAGTACTTC. Encoded protein: CASSFFSETQYF.

V and J are TRBV6-5 and TRBJ2-4; possibly TRBD1 or TRBD2 for D (5 bases each). The J call may be mistaken, given a closer DNA end match to TRBJ2-7. This CDR3 region has 13 residues. Per germline, CDR1 MNHEY and CDR2 SVGAGI. This CDR3 reads CASSYQGRYEQYF. Written as DNA, the CDR3 is TGTGCCAGCAGTTACCAGGGACGCTACGAGCAGTACTTC.

This clonotype was picked up a small number of times. V is TRBV7-3 and J is TRBJ2-2; unclear D gene. Germline values: CDR1 SGHTA, CDR2 FQGTGA. This CDR3 is 13 amino acids long. V was clipped by 2 bases and J by 6 bases, with 7 bases between them. The CDR3 spells CASSLYRSGELFF. For the CDR3, the DNA is TGTGCCAGCAGCTTATACCGGTCCGGGGAGCTGTTTTTT. Full variable domain (missing parts from reference TRBV7-3 and TRBJ2-2): GAGVSQTPSNKVTEKGKYVELRCDPISGHTALYWYRQSLGQGPEFLIYFQGTGAADDSGLPNDRFFAVRPEGSVSTLKIQRTERGDSAVYLCASSLYRSGELFFGEGSRLTVL.

The chain joins TRBV20-1 to TRBJ2-7; 12 bases match TRBD2. The CDR3 contains 16 residues. The V segment lost 3 bases and the J segment 1 base; nucleotides outside the gene matches: 7. CDR1 and CDR2 from the germline V gene are DFQATT and SNEGSKA (reference sequence). The CDR3 loop reads CSASWGLAGSSYEQYF. The CDR3 bases are TGCAGTGCTAGTTGGGGACTAGCGGGTTCGTCCTACGAGCAGTACTTC.

V is TRBV29-1 and J is TRBJ2-5; D gene uncertain. Matching the DNA end better, TRBJ2-7 makes the J call doubtful. Germline CDR1 and CDR2: SQVTM and ANQGSEA. CDR3 size: 13 residues. DNA of the CDR3: TGCAGCGTTGAGGATCCCCCACACTACGAGCAGTACTTC. Protein sequence: CSVEDPPHYEQYF.

This chain connects TRBV7-9 to TRBJ1-6; TRBD1 is a possible D gene (6 bases). This CDR3 has 15 residues. CDR1 is SEHNR, CDR2 FQNEAQ, per germline (reference sequence). Trimming removed 7 bases at V and 18 bases at J, with 28 bases between. DNA of the CDR3: TGTGCCAGCACCCACCAGGGGCAGGGGAGAGTCGCCCCCCACTTT. This gives the protein CASTHQGQGRVAPHF.